The next 26 T cell receptor beta chains were all read from a single sample in a study of blood T cell repertoires in COVID-19 (dated by TCRdb to the early 2020s). To prepare the library, the immunoSEQ multiplex PCR assay was applied. Entries here come from immuneACCESS through TCRdb and include only in-frame sequences with V and J called. Some clones fail to appear in such tables; in the studies checked, an unresolved V gene covers under half of the shortfall, and the cause of the remainder is unknown. For this sample there are 60,000 to 75,000 clones; roughly 85% appear just once. The ten largest clones represent 26% of the sample. The sequenced material came from peripheral blood. The source of these receptors is a man in his 60s with active or convalescent COVID-19.

The V gene is TRBV2, the J gene TRBJ2-7, with 7 bases that match TRBD1. The germline V gene has CDR1 SNHLY and CDR2 FYNNEI. The V segment lost 2 bases and the J segment 7 bases; nucleotides outside the gene matches: 5. The CDR3 sequence is 13 residues long. This CDR3 reads CASSELETGEQYF. In nucleotides, the CDR3 is TGTGCCAGCAGTGAATTGGAGACAGGGGAGCAGTACTTC.

V is TRBV5-6 and J is TRBJ2-2; 8 bases align to TRBD1. Per germline, CDR1 SGHDT and CDR2 YYEEEE. The CDR3 is made up of 16 amino acids. Trimming removed 4 bases from V and 4 bases from J; junction bases left unmatched: 9. The CDR3 DNA is TGTGCCAGCAGCCCCCTAGCAGGGGGCGTCACCGGGGAGCTGTTTTTT. Translated: CASSPLAGGVTGELFF.

The sample holds one count of this clone. The rearrangement uses TRBV5-5 and TRBJ1-6; 7 bases are a match to TRBD1. Germline V gene data show CDR1 as SGHKS and CDR2 as YYEKEE (reference sequence). This CDR3 contains 14 residues. Trimming took 4 bases from V and 8 from J; bases not matched to a gene: 6. The CDR3: CASSRQGRDSPLHF. DNA of the CDR3: TGTGCCAGCAGCCGACAGGGAAGGGATTCACCCCTCCACTTT.

This clone has a single count. The chain joins TRBV28 to TRBJ1-1; 9 nucleotides agree with TRBD1. V lost 4 bases, J lost 1 base, and 1 base stayed unmatched. Germline CDR1 MDHEN, CDR2 SYDVKM. This CDR3 region has 14 residues. CDR3: CASSSDRGNTEAFF. The CDR3 DNA reads TGTGCCAGCAGTTCGGACAGGGGGAACACTGAAGCTTTCTTT.

The J gene is TRBJ2-2, the V gene TRBV4-1; D may be TRBD2 (6 bases). Trimming took 0 bases from V and 6 from J, leaving 14 bases between them. Germline CDR1 MGHRA, CDR2 YSYEKL. This CDR3 spans 16 amino acids. This CDR3 is CASSQDRLEGPGELFF. The CDR3 bases are TGCGCCAGCAGCCAAGACAGGCTGGAGGGACCCGGGGAGCTGTTTTTT.

V usage is TRBV28 and J usage is TRBJ1-5; 12 bases match TRBD1. Trimming took 6 bases from V and 6 from J; bases not matched to a gene: 9. Germline CDR1 and CDR2: MDHEN and SYDVKM. The CDR3 runs 16 residues. This CDR3 is CASSPLGTGGFQPQHF. Written as DNA, the CDR3 is TGTGCCAGCAGCCCTCTGGGGACAGGGGGCTTTCAGCCCCAGCATTTT.

The rearrangement joins TRBV5-4 to TRBJ1-1; D is perhaps TRBD1 (5 bases). The V gene's germline CDR1 is SGHNT and CDR2 YYREEE (reference sequence). This CDR3 comprises 15 residues. Trimming cost V 4 bases and J 2 bases, with 15 bases left between them. CDR3: CASSPPGGANTEAFF. DNA for the CDR3: TGTGCCAGCAGCCCCCCGGGTGGGGCTAACACTGAAGCTTTCTTT. Full variable domain (rest looked up from reference TRBV5-4 and TRBJ1-1): ETGVTQSPTHLIKTRGQQVTLRCSSQSGHNTVSWYQQALGQGPQFIFQYYREEENGRGNFPPRFSGLQFPNYSSELNVNALELDDSALYLCASSPPGGANTEAFFGQGTRLTVV.

This sequence joins TRBV5-5 and TRBJ2-5; D perhaps matches TRBD1 (5 bases). Germline V gene data show CDR1 as SGHKS and CDR2 as YYEKEE (reference sequence). This CDR3 is built from 14 residues. V lost 0 bases to trimming and J lost 3 bases, with 9 bases between them. The CDR3 protein is CASSLVGREETQYF. Written as DNA, the CDR3 is TGTGCCAGCAGCTTGGTAGGCAGGGAAGAGACCCAGTACTTC.

The chain uses TRBV5-1 and TRBJ1-1; 10 bases align to TRBD1. Looked up from germline, CDR1 is SGHRS and CDR2 is YFSETQ. There are 15 residues in the CDR3. The junction had 2 bases not matched to a gene; V was cut back by 3 bases and J by 0 bases. DNA of the CDR3: TGCGCCAGCAGCTCGGGACAGGGGTTGAACACTGAAGCTTTCTTT. Amino acid sequence: CASSSGQGLNTEAFF.

The chain has TRBV12-3 or TRBV12-4 and TRBJ1-1; tentative D call: TRBD1 (5 bases). V was clipped by 3 bases and J by 5 bases, with 10 bases between them. The CDR3 covers 13 residues. The CDR3 is CASSFLGGTEAFF. CDR3 nucleotides: TGTGCCAGCAGTTTCCTGGGGGGGACTGAAGCTTTCTTT.

The rearrangement links TRBV7-9 to TRBJ2-1; weak D call: TRBD2 (6 bases). V lost 1 base, J lost 10 bases, and 11 bases lay in between. Germline lookup yields CDR1 SEHNR and CDR2 FQNEAQ (reference sequence). The CDR3 has 13 residues. CDR3 sequence (DNA): TGTGCCAGCAGCTTAGATTCTGCGGGGGAGCAGTTCTTC. Its protein product is CASSLDSAGEQFF.

This chain uses TRBV24-1 with TRBJ2-3; D not resolved. Germline loops: CDR1 KGHDR, CDR2 SFDVKD. The CDR3 length is 16 residues. V was clipped by 3 bases and J by 2 bases, with 14 bases between them. For the CDR3, the DNA is TGTGCCACCAGTGATGGTGACAAACCATACACAGATACGCAGTATTTT. Protein: CATSDGDKPYTDTQYF.

The gene calls are TRBV5-1 and TRBJ2-1; a weak D match, TRBD1 (7 bases). The CDR3 totals 16 residues. In germline, CDR1 is SGHRS, CDR2 YFSETQ. V was trimmed by 3 bases and J by 5 bases, leaving 18 bases between them. The CDR3 DNA reads as TGCGCCAGCAGCTCGCCGGCGGGACAGACCAACAATGAGCAGTTCTTC. It specifies CASSSPAGQTNNEQFF.

The chain links TRBV3-1 (or the pseudogene TRBV3-2) to TRBJ1-6; 7 bases match TRBD1. CDR1 LGHDT and CDR2 YNNKEL come from the germline V gene (reference sequence). J lost 9 bases, V lost 4 bases, and 12 bases had no gene match. The CDR3 is made up of 16 amino acids. CDR3 bases: TGTGCCAGCAGCCCTTGGGACAGAGGGCACGGTTCACCCCTCCACTTT. It specifies CASSPWDRGHGSPLHF.

The gene calls are TRBV4-2 and TRBJ1-6; TRBD1 is a possible D gene (5 bases). V lost 0 bases to trimming and J lost 7 bases, with 16 bases between them. Germline V CDR1 and CDR2: LGHNA, YNFKEQ. CDR3 size: 17 residues. The chain's CDR3 is CASSQDTGGPVNSPLHF. Written as DNA, the CDR3 is TGTGCCAGCAGCCAAGATACCGGGGGTCCGGTAAATTCACCCCTCCACTTT.

This clone was found a few times. The chain uses TRBV3-1 (or the pseudogene TRBV3-2) and TRBJ2-7, with TRBD1 as a possible D gene (6 bases). Trimming cost V 2 bases and J 8 bases, with 13 bases left between them. The CDR3 loop spans 13 amino acids. Germline CDR1 is LGHDT and CDR2 is YNNKEL (reference sequence). CDR3 in amino acids: CASSQTGLLQQYF. The DNA of the CDR3 is TGTGCCAGCAGCCAAACAGGGCTCCTCCAGCAGTACTTC.

This rearrangement joins TRBV5-1 to TRBJ2-4, with TRBD1 matching over 8 bases. J lost 0 bases, V lost 0 bases, and 2 bases had no gene match. Germline V gene lookup returns CDR1 SGHRS and CDR2 YFSETQ. The length of the CDR3 is 16 residues. The DNA of the CDR3 is TGCGCCAGCAGCTTGGGACAGGGGTTAGCCAAAAACATTCAGTACTTC. It codes for CASSLGQGLAKNIQYF.

J is TRBJ1-3 and V is TRBV14; TRBD1 is a possible D gene (5 bases). The germline gives CDR1 SGHDN, CDR2 FVKESK. The CDR3 runs to 15 residues. Trimming left V 3 bases short and J 4 bases short, with 13 bases between. Here the CDR3 reads CASSHYGTRGNTIYF. Here the CDR3 DNA reads TGTGCCAGCAGCCATTACGGGACTCGGGGAAACACCATATATTTT.

This rearrangement joins TRBV30 to TRBJ1-1; TRBD1 agrees at 7 bases. V lost 3 bases, J lost 7 bases, and 8 bases stayed unmatched. The CDR3 is 13 amino acids. The germline V gene encodes CDR1 GTSNPN and CDR2 SVGIG (reference sequence). CDR3 loop: CAWSSGGRLEAFF. CDR3 nucleotides: TGTGCCTGGAGCTCAGGGGGGCGGCTTGAAGCTTTCTTT.

This chain joins TRBV19 and TRBJ1-5; D possibly corresponds to TRBD1 (6 bases). V lost 6 bases, J lost 2 bases, and 20 bases lay in between. Germline CDR1 reads LNHDA; CDR2 reads SQIVND (reference sequence). The CDR3 loop spans 17 amino acids. In nucleotides, the CDR3 is TGTGCCAGTAGCACTCTCCGTGGGGGCGAGGGCAATCAGCCCCAGCATTTT. Translating it yields CASSTLRGGEGNQPQHF.

The chain recombines TRBV6-5 with TRBJ2-7, with 8 bases matching TRBD2. V shed 6 bases and J 4 bases; nucleotides not matched to a gene: 8. This CDR3 has 14 residues. Germline V gene data show CDR1 as MNHEY and CDR2 as SVGAGI. The CDR3 DNA sequence: TGTGCCAGCAGCGCCGGGGGGGCGCCATACGAGCAGTACTTC. This codes for CASSAGGAPYEQYF.

The chain carries TRBV19 and TRBJ1-2, with 9 bases identical to TRBD1. Germline V gene sequence: CDR1 LNHDA, CDR2 SQIVND (reference sequence). V lost 5 bases, J lost 8 bases, and 6 bases stayed unmatched. The CDR3 has 13 residues. For the CDR3, the DNA is TGTGCCAGTAGTCAAGGGACAGGGCCCGGCTACACCTTC. Amino acid sequence: CASSQGTGPGYTF.

This chain links TRBV5-4 with TRBJ2-5, with 11 bases identical to TRBD2. Germline lookup yields CDR1 SGHNT and CDR2 YYREEE (reference sequence). CDR3 length: 16 residues. After removal of 4 bases from V and 2 bases from J, the junction contained 7 bases not matched to a gene. The CDR3 nucleotides are TGTGCCAGCAGCCGGGGGGGACTAGCGGCACAAGAGACCCAGTACTTC. The encoded protein is CASSRGGLAAQETQYF.

V and J are TRBV10-3 and TRBJ1-3; D may be TRBD1 (5 bases). Trimming left V 4 bases short and J 0 bases short, with 7 bases between. Germline values: CDR1 ENHRY, CDR2 SYGVKD. This CDR3 comprises 14 residues. CDR3 nucleotides: TGTGCCATCAGTGGGACATCCTCTGGAAACACCATATATTTT. Translation gives CAISGTSSGNTIYF.

The rearrangement links TRBV10-3 to TRBJ2-1; the match to TRBD1 covers 9 bases. Germline V gives CDR1 ENHRY, CDR2 SYGVKD. CDR3 length: 15 residues. Losses at the gene ends were 2 bases for V and 3 bases for J; bases not matched to a gene: 2. Written as DNA, the CDR3 is TGTGCCATCAGTGAGCGGACAGGGGACTACAATGAGCAGTTCTTC. The encoded protein is CAISERTGDYNEQFF.

This clone was recorded once. The chain employs TRBV7-6 and TRBJ2-3; 8 bases are a match to TRBD2. This CDR3 spans 15 amino acids. Germline CDR1 SGHVS, CDR2 FNYEAQ. V lost 4 bases and J lost 3; bases outside the gene matches: 6. CDR3 in DNA: TGTGCCAGCAGCTCGACGGGACTAGGTACAGATACGCAGTATTTT. Translation gives CASSSTGLGTDTQYF.